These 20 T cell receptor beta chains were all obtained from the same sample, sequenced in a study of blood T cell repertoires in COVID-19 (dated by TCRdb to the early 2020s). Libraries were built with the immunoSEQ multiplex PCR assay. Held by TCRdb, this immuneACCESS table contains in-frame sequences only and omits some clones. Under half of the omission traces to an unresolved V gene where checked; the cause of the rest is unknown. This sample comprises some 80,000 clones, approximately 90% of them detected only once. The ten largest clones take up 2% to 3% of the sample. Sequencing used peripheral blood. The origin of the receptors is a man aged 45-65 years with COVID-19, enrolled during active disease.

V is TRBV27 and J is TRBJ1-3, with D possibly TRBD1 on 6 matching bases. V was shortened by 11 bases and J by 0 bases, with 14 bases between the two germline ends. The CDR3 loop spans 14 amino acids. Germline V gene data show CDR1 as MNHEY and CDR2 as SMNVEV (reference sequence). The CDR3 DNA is TGTGCCTCCAGGACAGATTTCTCTGGAAACACCATATATTTT. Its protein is CASRTDFSGNTIYF.

DNA of the CDR3: TGTGCCAGTAGTCTTAGCGGGAGGGCCAACGAGCAGTACTTC. Residues: CASSLSGRANEQYF. V gene TRBV19 combines with J gene TRBJ2-7; 11 nucleotides match TRBD2. V shed 5 bases and J 5 bases; nucleotides not matched to a gene: 5. Per germline, CDR1 LNHDA and CDR2 SQIVND (reference sequence). The CDR3 consists of 14 residues.

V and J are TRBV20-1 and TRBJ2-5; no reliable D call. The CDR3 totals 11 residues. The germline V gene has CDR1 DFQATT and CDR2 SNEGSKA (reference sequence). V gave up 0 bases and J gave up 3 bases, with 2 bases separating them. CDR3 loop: CSARDKETQYF. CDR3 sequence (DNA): TGCAGTGCTAGAGATAAAGAGACCCAGTACTTC.

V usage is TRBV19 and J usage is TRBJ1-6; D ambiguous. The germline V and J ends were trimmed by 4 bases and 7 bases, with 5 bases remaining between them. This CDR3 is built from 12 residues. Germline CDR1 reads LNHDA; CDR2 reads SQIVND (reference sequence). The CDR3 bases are TGTGCCAGTAGTACTCGGAATTCACCCCTCCACTTT. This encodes CASSTRNSPLHF.

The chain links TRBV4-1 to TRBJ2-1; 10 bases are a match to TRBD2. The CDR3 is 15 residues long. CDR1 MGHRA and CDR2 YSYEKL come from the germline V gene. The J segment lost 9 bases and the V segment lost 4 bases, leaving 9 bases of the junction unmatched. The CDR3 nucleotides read TGCGCCAGCAGCCCTCAGCGGGAGGGCCTCGGTGAGCAGTTCTTC. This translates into CASSPQREGLGEQFF.

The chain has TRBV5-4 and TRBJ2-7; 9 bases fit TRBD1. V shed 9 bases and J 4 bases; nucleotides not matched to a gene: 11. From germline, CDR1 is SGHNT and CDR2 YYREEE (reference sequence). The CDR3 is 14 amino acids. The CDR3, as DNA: TGTGCCACCTCCCGTGGACAGGGGATTTACGAGCAGTACGTC. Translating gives CATSRGQGIYEQYV.

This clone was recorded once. The CDR3 is CSVEFGGDRLYNEQFF. In nucleotides, the CDR3 is TGCAGCGTTGAATTTGGCGGTGACCGTCTCTACAATGAGCAGTTCTTC. The V and J genes are TRBV29-1 and TRBJ2-1; D uncertain. The CDR3 has 16 residues. V lost 2 bases and J lost 3, with 17 bases in between. The germline V gene encodes CDR1 SQVTM and CDR2 ANQGSEA.

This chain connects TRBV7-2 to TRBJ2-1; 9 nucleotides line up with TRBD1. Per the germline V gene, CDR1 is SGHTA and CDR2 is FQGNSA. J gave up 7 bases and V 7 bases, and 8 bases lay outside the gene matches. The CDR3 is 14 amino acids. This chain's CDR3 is CASTPGQGVNEQFF. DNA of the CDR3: TGTGCCAGCACCCCGGGACAGGGTGTTAATGAGCAGTTCTTC.

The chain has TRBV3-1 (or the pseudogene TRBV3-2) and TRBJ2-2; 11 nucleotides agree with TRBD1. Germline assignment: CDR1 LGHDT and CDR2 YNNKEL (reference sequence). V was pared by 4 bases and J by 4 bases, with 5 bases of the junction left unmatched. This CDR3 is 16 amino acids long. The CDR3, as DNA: TGTGCCAGCAGCCTTGGACAGGGGGCATCCACCGGGGAGCTGTTTTTT. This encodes CASSLGQGASTGELFF.

CDR3 sequence: CAWSKGGTIQPQHF. Here the CDR3 DNA reads TGTGCCTGGAGTAAGGGCGGGACGATTCAGCCCCAGCATTTT. The V and J genes are TRBV30 and TRBJ1-5; D is perhaps TRBD1 (5 bases). Trimming removed 2 bases from V and 6 bases from J, with 14 bases in between. The CDR3 runs 14 residues. Germline values: CDR1 GTSNPN, CDR2 SVGIG (reference sequence). The full variable domain, rest sourced from reference TRBV30 and TRBJ1-5, is SQTIHQWPATLVQPVGSPLSLECTVEGTSNPNLYWYRQAAGRGLQLLFYSVGIGQISSEVPQNLSASRPQDRQFILSSKKLLLSDSGFYLCAWSKGGTIQPQHFGDGTRLSIL.

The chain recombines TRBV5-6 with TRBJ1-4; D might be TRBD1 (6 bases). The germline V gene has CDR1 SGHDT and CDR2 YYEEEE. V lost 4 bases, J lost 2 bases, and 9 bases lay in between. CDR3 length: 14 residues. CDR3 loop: CASSRTATNEKLFF. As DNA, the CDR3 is TGTGCCAGCAGCCGGACAGCCACTAATGAAAAACTGTTTTTT.

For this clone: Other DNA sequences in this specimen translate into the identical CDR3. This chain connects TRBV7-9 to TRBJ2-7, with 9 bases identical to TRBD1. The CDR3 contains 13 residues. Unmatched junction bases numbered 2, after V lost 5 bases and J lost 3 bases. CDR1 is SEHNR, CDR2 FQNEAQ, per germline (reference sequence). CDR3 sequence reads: CASSRDRDYEQYV. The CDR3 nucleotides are TGTGCCAGCAGCCGGGACAGGGACTACGAGCAGTACGTC.

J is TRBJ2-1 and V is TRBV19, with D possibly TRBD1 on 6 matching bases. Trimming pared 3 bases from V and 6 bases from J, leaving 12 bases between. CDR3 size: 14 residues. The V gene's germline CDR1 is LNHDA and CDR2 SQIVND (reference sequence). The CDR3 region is CASSMIGRGNEQFF. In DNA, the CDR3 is TGTGCCAGTAGTATGATTGGCAGGGGCAATGAGCAGTTCTTC.

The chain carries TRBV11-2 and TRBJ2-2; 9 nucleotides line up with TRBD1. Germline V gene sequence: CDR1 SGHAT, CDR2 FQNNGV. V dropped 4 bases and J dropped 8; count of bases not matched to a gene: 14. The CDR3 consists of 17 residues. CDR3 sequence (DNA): TGTGCCAGCAGCTCCGAGCCGGGACAGGGTATATCGGGGGAGCTGTTTTTT. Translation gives CASSSEPGQGISGELFF. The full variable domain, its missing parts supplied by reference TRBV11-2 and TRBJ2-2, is EAGVAQSPRYKIIEKRQSVAFWCNPISGHATLYWYQQILGQGPKLLIQFQNNGVVDDSQLPKDRFSAERLKGVDSTLKIQPAKLEDSAVYLCASSSEPGQGISGELFFGEGSRLTVL.

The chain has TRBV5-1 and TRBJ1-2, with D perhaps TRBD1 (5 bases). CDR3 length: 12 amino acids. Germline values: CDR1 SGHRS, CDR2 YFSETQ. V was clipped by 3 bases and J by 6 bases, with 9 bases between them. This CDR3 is CASSWPGNGYTF. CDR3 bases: TGCGCCAGCAGCTGGCCAGGGAATGGCTACACCTTC.

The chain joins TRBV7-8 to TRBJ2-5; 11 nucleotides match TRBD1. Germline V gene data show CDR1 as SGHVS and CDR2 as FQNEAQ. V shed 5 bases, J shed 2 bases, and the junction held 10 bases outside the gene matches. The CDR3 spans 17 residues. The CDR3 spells CASSITKDRGRQETQYF. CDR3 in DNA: TGTGCCAGCAGCATAACCAAGGACAGGGGGCGTCAAGAGACCCAGTACTTC.

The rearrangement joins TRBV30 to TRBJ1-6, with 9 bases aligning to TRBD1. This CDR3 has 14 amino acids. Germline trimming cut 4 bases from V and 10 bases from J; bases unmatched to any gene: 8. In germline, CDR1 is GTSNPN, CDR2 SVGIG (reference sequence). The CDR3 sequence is CAWTTGTGKSPLHF. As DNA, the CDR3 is TGTGCCTGGACGACCGGGACAGGGAAGTCACCCCTCCACTTT. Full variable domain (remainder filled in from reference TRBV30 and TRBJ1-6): SQTIHQWPATLVQPVGSPLSLECTVEGTSNPNLYWYRQAAGRGLQLLFYSVGIGQISSEVPQNLSASRPQDRQFILSSKKLLLSDSGFYLCAWTTGTGKSPLHFGNGTRLTVT.

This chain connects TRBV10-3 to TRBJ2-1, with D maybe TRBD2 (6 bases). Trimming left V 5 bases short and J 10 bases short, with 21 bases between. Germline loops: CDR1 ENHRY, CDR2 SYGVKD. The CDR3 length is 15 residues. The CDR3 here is CAISYDSPLGGEQFF. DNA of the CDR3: TGTGCCATCAGTTACGACAGTCCACTTGGGGGGGAGCAGTTCTTC.

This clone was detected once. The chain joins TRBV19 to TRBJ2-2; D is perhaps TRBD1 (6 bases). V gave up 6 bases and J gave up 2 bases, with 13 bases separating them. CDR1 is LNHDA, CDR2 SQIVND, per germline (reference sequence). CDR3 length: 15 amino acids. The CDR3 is CASRTGTRNTGELFF. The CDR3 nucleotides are TGTGCCAGTAGGACAGGCACGCGTAACACCGGGGAGCTGTTTTTT.

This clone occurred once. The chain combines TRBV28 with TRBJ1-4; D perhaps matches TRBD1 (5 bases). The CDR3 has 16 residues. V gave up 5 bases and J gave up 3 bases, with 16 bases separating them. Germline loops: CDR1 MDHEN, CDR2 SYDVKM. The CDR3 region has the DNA TGTGCCAGCAGTACCTCCGGGGGAAGGGCTAATGAAAAACTGTTTTTT. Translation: CASSTSGGRANEKLFF.